The following is a T cell receptor (beta chain) sequence with its context. Its antigen is undetermined. The CDR3 runs to 15 residues. The junction had 6 bases not matched to a gene; V was cut back by 7 bases and J by 1 base. Germline CDR1 reads SNHLY; CDR2 reads FYNNEI. This entry belongs to a study of cytomegalovirus exposure and HLA in healthy donors. Both 60 Vbeta primers and 13 Jbeta primers went into the PCR. The repertoire was sequenced with immunoSEQ multiplex PCR; TCRdb's copy has only in-frame clones and lacks some. Seen here are about 54,000 clones, approximately 86% observed once, and the top ten hold approximately 3%. Regarding the study as a whole: Roughly uniform depth of sequencing across donors was assumed in presence/absence analyses. Earlier analysis yielded a pattern in which most TCR beta V segments were productive about 87% or about 30% of the time. In a later analysis, an Asian-associated ancestry cluster reportedly showed fewer N-insertions than the 666-donor mean. Most sequenced TCRs were rare (though some public TCRs occurred in many donors).

The chain has TRBV2 and TRBJ1-4, with TRBD1 identical over 7 bases. The sequenced sample was PBMCs. This receptor was obtained from a woman aged 18-35 years in good health and CMV-seronegative. The CDR3 loop is CASIKGDRTNEKLFF. DNA for the CDR3: TGTGCCAGCATTAAGGGGGACAGAACTAATGAAAAACTGTTTTTT.